These T cell receptor beta chains were read from a single sample in a study of cytomegalovirus exposure and HLA in healthy donors. Libraries were prepared by immunoSEQ multiplex PCR; TCRdb keeps only in-frame clonotypes and omits some of them. The sample shows tens of thousands of clones, and about 4% sits with its ten largest clones. Sequencing was done on a sample of PBMCs. Source of these receptors: a female donor in good health and CMV-seropositive. CDR3s include the opening cysteine and the closing phenylalanine or tryptophan. D genes are given only for firm matches.

V gene,J gene,D gene,CDR3 protein,CDR3 DNA
TRBV19,TRBJ2-1,TRBD1,CASTRGTGSYGEQFF,TGTGCCAGTACCCGCGGGACAGGGTCTTATGGTGAGCAGTTCTTC
TRBV18,TRBJ2-5,TRBD1,CASSRQGEGETQYF,TGTGCCAGCTCACGACAGGGGGAGGGAGAGACCCAGTACTTC
TRBV5-1,TRBJ2-5,TRBD2,CASSWTSGGWGETQYF,TGCGCCAGCAGCTGGACTAGCGGGGGGTGGGGAGAGACCCAGTACTTC
TRBV7-2,TRBJ2-7,NA,CASRQTPGSSYEQYF,TGTGCCAGCAGGCAAACACCGGGGAGCTCCTACGAGCAGTACTTC
TRBV27,TRBJ2-7,TRBD2,CASSGLAGGWEQYF,TGTGCCAGCAGTGGATTAGCGGGAGGTTGGGAGCAGTACTTC
TRBV18,TRBJ2-1,TRBD2,CASSHGTSGGTSYNEQFF,TGTGCCAGCTCGCACGGGACTAGCGGGGGGACCTCCTACAATGAGCAGTTCTTC
TRBV28,TRBJ1-1,TRBD1,CASSPSTGGAFF,TGTGCCAGCAGTCCATCGACAGGGGGAGCTTTCTTT
TRBV10-3,TRBJ2-7,NA,CAITGDNYEQYF,TGTGCCATCACGGGAGACAACTACGAGCAGTACTTC
TRBV7-2,TRBJ2-2,NA,CASSLRLGALAGELFF,TGTGCCAGCAGCCTACGGTTGGGGGCCCTGGCCGGGGAGCTGTTTTTT
TRBV15,TRBJ2-1,NA,CATSTVGQEARNEQFF,TGTGCCACCAGCACCGTAGGCCAGGAGGCGCGTAATGAGCAGTTCTTC
TRBV28,TRBJ1-1,NA,CASSRGGSHTEAFF,TGTGCCAGCAGCCGGGGGGGATCACACACTGAAGCTTTCTTT
TRBV6-5,TRBJ1-1,NA,CASSYGGMYTEAFF,TGTGCCAGCAGTTACGGGGGGATGTACACTGAAGCTTTCTTT
TRBV28,TRBJ2-7,TRBD1,CASSSGTGGADWYF,TGTGCCAGCAGCTCGGGGACAGGGGGCGCGGATTGGTACTTC
TRBV4-3,TRBJ2-1,TRBD2,CASSQGTSGGYNEQFF,TGCGCCAGCAGCCAAGGAACTAGCGGGGGGTACAATGAGCAGTTCTTC
TRBV27,TRBJ2-3,TRBD1,CASRTGTGGLTDTQYF,TGTGCCAGCAGAACCGGGACAGGGGGACTCACAGATACGCAGTATTTT
TRBV19,TRBJ2-1,TRBD1,CASSTRDRGMGRFF,TGTGCCAGTAGTACCAGGGACAGAGGGATGGGGAGGTTCTTC
TRBV5-1,TRBJ2-4,NA,CASSMTSGAKNIQYF,TGCGCCAGCAGCATGACCAGCGGGGCCAAAAACATTCAGTACTTC
TRBV29-1,TRBJ2-1,NA,CSVEQGSYNEQFF,TGCAGCGTTGAACAGGGCTCCTACAATGAGCAGTTCTTC
TRBV19,TRBJ1-2,NA,CASTQSEGVRGYTF,TGTGCCAGTACCCAGTCTGAGGGAGTGAGAGGCTACACCTTC
TRBV19,TRBJ1-5,TRBD1,CASSPLGQGVRRKPQHF,TGTGCCAGTAGTCCCCTTGGACAGGGGGTCCGTAGAAAACCCCAGCATTTT
TRBV4-1,TRBJ1-2,NA,CASSQDGPGDGYGYTF,TGCGCCAGCAGCCAAGATGGGCCGGGAGACGGCTATGGCTACACCTTC
TRBV11-2,TRBJ1-1,NA,CASSLGRDQAFF,TGTGCCAGCAGCTTAGGTCGGGATCAAGCTTTCTTT
TRBV14,TRBJ1-2,NA,CASSQERGDYTF,TGTGCCAGCAGCCAGGAGCGGGGGGACTACACCTTC
TRBV6-5,TRBJ2-7,TRBD2,CASSYLGLAGEDEQYF,TGTGCCAGCAGTTATCTCGGACTAGCGGGAGAGGACGAGCAGTACTTC
TRBV18,TRBJ2-3,NA,CASSSGRGHQDTQYF,TGTGCCAGCTCAAGTGGGCGGGGGCATCAAGATACGCAGTATTTT
TRBV9,TRBJ2-7,TRBD2,CASSSTGAAGDDEQYF,TGTGCCAGCAGCTCTACTGGAGCAGCGGGGGATGACGAGCAGTACTTC
TRBV29-1,TRBJ2-2,NA,CSSRRGTGELFF,TGCAGCTCCCGCCGGGGCACCGGGGAGCTGTTTTTT
TRBV7-9,TRBJ1-1,NA,CASSLLGPGDTEAFF,TGTGCCAGCAGCTTATTGGGGCCGGGGGACACTGAAGCTTTCTTT